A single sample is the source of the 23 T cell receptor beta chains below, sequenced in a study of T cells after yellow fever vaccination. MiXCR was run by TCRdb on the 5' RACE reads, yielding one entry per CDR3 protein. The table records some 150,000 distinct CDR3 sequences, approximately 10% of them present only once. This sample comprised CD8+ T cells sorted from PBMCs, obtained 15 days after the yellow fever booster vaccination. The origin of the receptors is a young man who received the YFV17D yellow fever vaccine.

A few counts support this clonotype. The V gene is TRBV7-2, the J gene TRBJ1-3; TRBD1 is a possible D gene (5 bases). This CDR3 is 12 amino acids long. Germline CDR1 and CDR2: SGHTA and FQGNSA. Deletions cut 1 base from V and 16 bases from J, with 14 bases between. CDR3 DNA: TGTGCCAGCAGCTTAGGGGCGACAGCTCCTTATTTT. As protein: CASSLGATAPYF.

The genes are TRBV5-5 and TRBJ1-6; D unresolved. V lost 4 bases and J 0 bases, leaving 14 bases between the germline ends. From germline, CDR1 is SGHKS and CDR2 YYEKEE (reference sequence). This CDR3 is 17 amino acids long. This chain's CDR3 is CASSPNGMSSYNSPLHF. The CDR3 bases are TGTGCCAGCAGCCCTAACGGGATGAGCTCCTATAATTCACCCCTCCACTTT. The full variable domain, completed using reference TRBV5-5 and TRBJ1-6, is DAGVTQSPTHLIKTRGQQVTLRCSPISGHKSVSWYQQVLGQGPQFIFQYYEKEERGRGNFPDRFSARQFPNYSSELNVNALLLGDSALYLCASSPNGMSSYNSPLHFGNGTRLTVT.

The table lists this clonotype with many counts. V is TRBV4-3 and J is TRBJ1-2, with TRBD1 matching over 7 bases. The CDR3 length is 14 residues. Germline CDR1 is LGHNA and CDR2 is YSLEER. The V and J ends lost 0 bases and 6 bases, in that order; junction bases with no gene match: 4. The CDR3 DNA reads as TGCGCCAGCAGCCAAGATCACAGGGGAGATGGCTACACCTTC. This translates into CASSQDHRGDGYTF.

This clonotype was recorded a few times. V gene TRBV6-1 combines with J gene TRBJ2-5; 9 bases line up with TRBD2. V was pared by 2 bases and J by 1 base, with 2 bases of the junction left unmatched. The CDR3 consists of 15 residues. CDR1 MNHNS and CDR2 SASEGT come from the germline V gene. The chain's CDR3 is CASSELAGTQETQYF. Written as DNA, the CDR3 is TGTGCCAGCAGTGAACTAGCGGGGACCCAAGAGACCCAGTACTTC.

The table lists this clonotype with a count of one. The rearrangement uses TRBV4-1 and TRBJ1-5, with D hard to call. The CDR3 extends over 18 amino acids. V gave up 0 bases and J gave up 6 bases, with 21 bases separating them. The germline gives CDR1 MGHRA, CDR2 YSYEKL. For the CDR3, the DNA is TGCGCCAGCAGCCAAGATAATATTGCGGGCCCTAGCGGTCAGCCCCAGCATTTT. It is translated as CASSQDNIAGPSGQPQHF.

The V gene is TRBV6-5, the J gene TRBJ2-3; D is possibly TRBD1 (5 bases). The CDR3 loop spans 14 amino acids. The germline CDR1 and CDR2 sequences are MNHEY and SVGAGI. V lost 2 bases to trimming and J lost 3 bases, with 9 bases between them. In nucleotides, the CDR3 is TGTGCCAGCAGTTACGGGGCAGGGACAGATACGCAGTATTTT. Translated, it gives CASSYGAGTDTQYF.

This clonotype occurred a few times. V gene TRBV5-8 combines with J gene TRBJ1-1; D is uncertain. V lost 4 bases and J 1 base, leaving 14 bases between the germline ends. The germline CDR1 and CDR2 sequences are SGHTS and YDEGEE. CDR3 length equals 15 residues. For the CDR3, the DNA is TGTGCCAGCAGCGCTGTACAGTGGGGGAACACTGAAGCTTTCTTT. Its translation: CASSAVQWGNTEAFF.

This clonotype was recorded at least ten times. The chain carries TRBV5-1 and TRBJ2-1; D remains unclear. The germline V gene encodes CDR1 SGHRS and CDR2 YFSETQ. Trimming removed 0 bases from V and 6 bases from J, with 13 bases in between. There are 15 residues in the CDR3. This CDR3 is CASSLGPGSSNEQFF. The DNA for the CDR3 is TGCGCCAGCAGCTTGGGCCCGGGCTCCAGCAATGAGCAGTTCTTC.

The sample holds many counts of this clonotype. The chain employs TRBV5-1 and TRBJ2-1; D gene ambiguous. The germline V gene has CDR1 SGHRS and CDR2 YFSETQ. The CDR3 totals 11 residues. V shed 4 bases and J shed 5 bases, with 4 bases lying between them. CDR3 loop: CASSQHNEQFF. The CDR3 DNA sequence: TGCGCCAGCAGCCAGCACAATGAGCAGTTCTTC.

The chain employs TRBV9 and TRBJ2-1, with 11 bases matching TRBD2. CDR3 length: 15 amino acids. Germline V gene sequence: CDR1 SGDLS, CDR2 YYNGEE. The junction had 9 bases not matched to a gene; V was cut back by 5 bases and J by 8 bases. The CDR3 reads CASSRSGGVIDEQFF. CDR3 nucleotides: TGTGCCAGCAGTCGTAGCGGGGGGGTCATTGATGAGCAGTTCTTC.

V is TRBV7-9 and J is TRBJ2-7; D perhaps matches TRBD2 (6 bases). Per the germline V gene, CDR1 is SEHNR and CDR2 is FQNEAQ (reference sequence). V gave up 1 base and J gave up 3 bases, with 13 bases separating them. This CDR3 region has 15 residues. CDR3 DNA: TGTGCCAGCAGCTTAGGTCTTATGGAGGGCTACGAGCAGTACTTC. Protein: CASSLGLMEGYEQYF.

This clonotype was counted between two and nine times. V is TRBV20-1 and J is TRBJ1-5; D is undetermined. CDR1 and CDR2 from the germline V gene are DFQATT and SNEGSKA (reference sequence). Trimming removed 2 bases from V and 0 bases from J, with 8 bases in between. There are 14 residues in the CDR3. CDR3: CSARRGFSNQPQHF. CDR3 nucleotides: TGCAGTGCTAGACGAGGGTTTAGCAATCAGCCCCAGCATTTT.

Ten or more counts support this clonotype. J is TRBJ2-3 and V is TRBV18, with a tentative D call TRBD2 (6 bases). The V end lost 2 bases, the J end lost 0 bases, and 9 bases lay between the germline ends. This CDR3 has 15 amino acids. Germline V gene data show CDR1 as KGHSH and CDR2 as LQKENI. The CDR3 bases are TGTGCCAGCTCACCAAGCGCGGGGAGCACAGATACGCAGTATTTT. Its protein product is CASSPSAGSTDTQYF.

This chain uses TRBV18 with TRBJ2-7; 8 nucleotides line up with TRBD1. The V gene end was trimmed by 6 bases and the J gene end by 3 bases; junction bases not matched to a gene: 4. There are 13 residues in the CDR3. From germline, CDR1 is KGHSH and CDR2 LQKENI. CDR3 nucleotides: TGTGCCAGCTCGCCGGGACAGGACTACGAGCAGTACGTC. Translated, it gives CASSPGQDYEQYV.

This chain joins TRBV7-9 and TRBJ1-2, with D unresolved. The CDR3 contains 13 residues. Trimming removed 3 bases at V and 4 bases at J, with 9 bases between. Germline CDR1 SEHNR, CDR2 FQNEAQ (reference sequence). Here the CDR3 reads CASSFSGVYGYTF. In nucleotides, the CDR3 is TGTGCCAGCAGCTTTTCAGGCGTCTATGGCTACACCTTC.

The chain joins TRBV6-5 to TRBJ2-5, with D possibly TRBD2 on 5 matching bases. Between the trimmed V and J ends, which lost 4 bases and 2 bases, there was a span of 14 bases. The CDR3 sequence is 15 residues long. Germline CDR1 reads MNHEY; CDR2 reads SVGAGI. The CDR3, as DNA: TGTGCCAGCAGTTGGGCGGGTGACCCTCAAGAGACCCAGTACTTC. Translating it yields CASSWAGDPQETQYF.

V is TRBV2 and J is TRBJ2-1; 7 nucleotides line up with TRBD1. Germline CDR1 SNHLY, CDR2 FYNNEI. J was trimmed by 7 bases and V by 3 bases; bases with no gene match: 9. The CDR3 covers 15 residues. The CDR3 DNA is TGTGCCAGCAGTGATGACAGGGCTAGGGTAAATGAGCAGTTCTTC. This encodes CASSDDRARVNEQFF. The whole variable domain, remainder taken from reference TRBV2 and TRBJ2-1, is EPEVTQTPSHQVTQMGQEVILRCVPISNHLYFYWYRQILGQKVEFLVSFYNNEISEKSEIFDDQFSVERPDGSNFTLKIRSTKLEDSAMYFCASSDDRARVNEQFFGPGTRLTVL.

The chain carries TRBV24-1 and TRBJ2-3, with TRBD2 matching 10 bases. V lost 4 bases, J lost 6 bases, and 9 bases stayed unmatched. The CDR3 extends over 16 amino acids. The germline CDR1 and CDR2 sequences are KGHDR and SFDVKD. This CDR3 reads CATSDPGLAKSDTQYF. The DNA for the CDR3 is TGTGCCACCAGTGACCCGGGACTAGCGAAGTCCGATACGCAGTATTTT.

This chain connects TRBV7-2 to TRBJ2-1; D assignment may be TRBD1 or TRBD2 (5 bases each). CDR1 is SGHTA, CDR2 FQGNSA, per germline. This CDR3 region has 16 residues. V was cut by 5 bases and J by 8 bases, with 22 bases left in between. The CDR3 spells CASSKRDPWPSDEQFF. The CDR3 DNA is TGTGCCAGCAGCAAACGGGACCCGTGGCCTTCGGATGAGCAGTTCTTC.

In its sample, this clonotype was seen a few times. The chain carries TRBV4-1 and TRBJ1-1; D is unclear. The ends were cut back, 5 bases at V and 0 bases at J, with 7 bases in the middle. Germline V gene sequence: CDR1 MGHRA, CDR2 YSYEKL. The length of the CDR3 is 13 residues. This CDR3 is CASSSGMNTEAFF. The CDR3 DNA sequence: TGCGCCAGCAGCTCCGGAATGAACACTGAAGCTTTCTTT.

CDR3 sequence: CASSQGRGGQETQYF. The CDR3 nucleotides are TGCGCCAGCAGCCAAGGAAGAGGAGGTCAAGAGACCCAGTACTTC. The rearrangement links TRBV4-3 to TRBJ2-5; D might be TRBD2 (5 bases). Trimming removed 1 base at V and 2 bases at J, with 11 bases between. This CDR3 comprises 15 residues. Germline V CDR1 and CDR2: LGHNA, YSLEER.

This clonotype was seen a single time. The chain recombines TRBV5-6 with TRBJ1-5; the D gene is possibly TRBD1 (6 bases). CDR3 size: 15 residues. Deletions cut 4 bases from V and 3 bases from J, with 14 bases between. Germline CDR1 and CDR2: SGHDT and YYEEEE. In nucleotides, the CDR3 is TGTGCCAGCAGCCCGGGACACGGGGACAATCAGCCCCAGCATTTT. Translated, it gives CASSPGHGDNQPQHF.

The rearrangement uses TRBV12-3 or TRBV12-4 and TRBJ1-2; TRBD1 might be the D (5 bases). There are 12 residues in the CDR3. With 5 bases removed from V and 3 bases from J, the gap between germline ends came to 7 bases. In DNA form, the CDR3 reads TGTGCCAGCAGTGACAGTTACTATGGCTACACCTTC. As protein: CASSDSYYGYTF.